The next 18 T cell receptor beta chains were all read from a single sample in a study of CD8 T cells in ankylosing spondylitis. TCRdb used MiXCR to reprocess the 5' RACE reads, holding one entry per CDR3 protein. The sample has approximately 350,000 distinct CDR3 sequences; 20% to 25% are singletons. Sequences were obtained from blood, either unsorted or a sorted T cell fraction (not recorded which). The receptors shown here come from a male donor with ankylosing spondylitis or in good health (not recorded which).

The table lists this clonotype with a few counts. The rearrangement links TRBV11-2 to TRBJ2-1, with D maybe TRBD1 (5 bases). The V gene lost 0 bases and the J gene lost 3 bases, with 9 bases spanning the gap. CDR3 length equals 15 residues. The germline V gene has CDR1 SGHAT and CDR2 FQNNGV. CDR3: CASSLDAGLYNEQFF. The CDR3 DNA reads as TGTGCCAGCAGCTTAGACGCAGGGCTCTACAATGAGCAGTTCTTC.

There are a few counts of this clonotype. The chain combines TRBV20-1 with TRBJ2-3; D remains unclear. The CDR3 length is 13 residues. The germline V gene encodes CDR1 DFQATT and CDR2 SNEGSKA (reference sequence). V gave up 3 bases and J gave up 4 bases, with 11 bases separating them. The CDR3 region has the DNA TGCAGTGCTAGCGGCGGCCGCGCAGATACGCAGTATTTT. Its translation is CSASGGRADTQYF.

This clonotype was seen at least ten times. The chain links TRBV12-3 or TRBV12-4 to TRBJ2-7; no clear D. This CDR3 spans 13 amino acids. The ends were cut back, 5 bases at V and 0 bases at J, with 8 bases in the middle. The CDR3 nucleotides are TGTGCCAGCAGTCTCGGTCCCTCCTACGAGCAGTACTTC. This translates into CASSLGPSYEQYF.

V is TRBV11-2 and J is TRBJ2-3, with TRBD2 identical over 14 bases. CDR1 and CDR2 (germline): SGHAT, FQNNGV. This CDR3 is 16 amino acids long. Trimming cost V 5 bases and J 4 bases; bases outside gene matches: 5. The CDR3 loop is CASSPGTSGRSDTQYF. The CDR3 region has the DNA TGTGCCAGCAGCCCCGGGACTAGCGGGAGATCAGATACGCAGTATTTT.

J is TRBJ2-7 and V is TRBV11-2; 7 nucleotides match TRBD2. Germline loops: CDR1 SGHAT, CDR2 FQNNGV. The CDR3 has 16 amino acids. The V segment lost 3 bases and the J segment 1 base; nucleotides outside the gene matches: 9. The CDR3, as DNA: TGTGCCAGCAGCTTTTTCGGCGGGGGTCTTTCCTACGAGCAGTACTTC. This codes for CASSFFGGGLSYEQYF.

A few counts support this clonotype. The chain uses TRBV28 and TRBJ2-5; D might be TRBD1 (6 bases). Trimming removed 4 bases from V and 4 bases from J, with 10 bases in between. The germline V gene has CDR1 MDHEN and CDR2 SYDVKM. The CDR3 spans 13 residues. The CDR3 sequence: CASSSPTGETQYF. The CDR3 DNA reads TGTGCCAGCAGTTCGCCGACAGGAGAGACCCAGTACTTC.

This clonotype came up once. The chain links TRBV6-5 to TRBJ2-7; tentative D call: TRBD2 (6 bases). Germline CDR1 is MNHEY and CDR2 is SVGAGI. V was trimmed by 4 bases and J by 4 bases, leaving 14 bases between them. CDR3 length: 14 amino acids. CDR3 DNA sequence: TGTGCCAGCAGTTCCCCGGGACTTTCTTACGAGCAGTACTTC. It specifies CASSSPGLSYEQYF.

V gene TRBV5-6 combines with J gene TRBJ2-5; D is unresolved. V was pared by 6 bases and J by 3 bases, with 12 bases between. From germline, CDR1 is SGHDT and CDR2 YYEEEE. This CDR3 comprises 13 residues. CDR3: CASKAVGKETQYF. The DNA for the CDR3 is TGTGCCAGCAAGGCAGTAGGAAAAGAGACCCAGTACTTC.

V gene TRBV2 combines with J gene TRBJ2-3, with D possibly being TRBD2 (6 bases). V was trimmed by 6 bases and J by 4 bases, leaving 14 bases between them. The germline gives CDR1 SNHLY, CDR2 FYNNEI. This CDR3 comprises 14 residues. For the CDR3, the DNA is TGTGCCAGCAGGAACGGGCGGGGCGCAGATACGCAGTATTTT. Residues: CASRNGRGADTQYF.

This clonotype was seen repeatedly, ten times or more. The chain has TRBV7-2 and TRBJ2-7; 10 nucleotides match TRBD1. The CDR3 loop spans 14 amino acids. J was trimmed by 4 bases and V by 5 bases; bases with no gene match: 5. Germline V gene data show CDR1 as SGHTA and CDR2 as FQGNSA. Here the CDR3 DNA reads TGTGCCAGCAGCCCGGGACAGGGGTTTTACGAGCAGTACTTC. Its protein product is CASSPGQGFYEQYF. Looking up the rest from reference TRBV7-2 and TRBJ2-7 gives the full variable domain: GAGVSQSPSNKVTEKGKDVELRCDPISGHTALYWYRQSLGQGLEFLIYFQGNSAPDKSGLPSDRFSAERTGGSVSTLTIQRTQQEDSAVYLCASSPGQGFYEQYFGPGTRLTVT.

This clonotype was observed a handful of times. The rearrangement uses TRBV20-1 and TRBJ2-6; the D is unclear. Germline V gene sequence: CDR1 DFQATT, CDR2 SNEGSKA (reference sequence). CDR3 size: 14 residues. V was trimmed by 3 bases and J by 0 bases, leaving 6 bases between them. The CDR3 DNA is TGCAGTGCTAGGCTGGGCTCTGGGGCCAACGTCCTGACTTTC. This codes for CSARLGSGANVLTF.

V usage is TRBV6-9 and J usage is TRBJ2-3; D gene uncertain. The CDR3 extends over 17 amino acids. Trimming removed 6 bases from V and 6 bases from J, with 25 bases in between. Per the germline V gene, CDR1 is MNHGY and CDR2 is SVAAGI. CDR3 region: CASSPRLEPVDWDTQYF. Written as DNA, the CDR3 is TGTGCCAGCAGCCCTCGGTTAGAGCCGGTTGACTGGGATACGCAGTATTTT.

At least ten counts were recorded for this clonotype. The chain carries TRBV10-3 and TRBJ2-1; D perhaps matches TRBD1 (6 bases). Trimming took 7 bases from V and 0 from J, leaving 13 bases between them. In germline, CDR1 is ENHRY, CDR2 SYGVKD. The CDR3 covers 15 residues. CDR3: CAIKAGESSYNEQFF. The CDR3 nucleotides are TGTGCCATCAAGGCAGGGGAAAGCTCCTACAATGAGCAGTTCTTC.

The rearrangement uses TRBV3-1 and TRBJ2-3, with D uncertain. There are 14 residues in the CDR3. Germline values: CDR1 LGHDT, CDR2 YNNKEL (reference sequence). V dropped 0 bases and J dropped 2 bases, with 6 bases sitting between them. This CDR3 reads CASSQDGYTDTQYF. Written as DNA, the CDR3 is TGTGCCAGCAGCCAAGACGGCTACACAGATACGCAGTATTTT.

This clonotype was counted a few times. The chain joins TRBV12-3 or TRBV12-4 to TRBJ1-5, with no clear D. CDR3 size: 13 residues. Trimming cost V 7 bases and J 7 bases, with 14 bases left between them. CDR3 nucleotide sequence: TGTGCCAGCACCTCCCATTGGTCGCAGCCCCAGCATTTT. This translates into CASTSHWSQPQHF.

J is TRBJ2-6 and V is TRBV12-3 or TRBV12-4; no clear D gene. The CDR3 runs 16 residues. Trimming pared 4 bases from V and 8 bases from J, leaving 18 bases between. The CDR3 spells CASSSGPAARSNVLTF. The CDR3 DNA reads TGTGCCAGCAGTTCCGGGCCGGCCGCTAGGTCCAACGTCCTGACTTTC.

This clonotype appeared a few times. Written as DNA, the CDR3 is TGTGCCAGCAGCGCTTACGGGGGGTCACAAGAGACCCAGTACTTC. Residues: CASSAYGGSQETQYF. The rearrangement uses TRBV7-3 and TRBJ2-5; 7 bases match TRBD2. V lost 5 bases, J lost 2 bases, and 8 bases stayed unmatched. The CDR3 consists of 15 residues. Looked up from germline, CDR1 is SGHTA and CDR2 is FQGTGA.

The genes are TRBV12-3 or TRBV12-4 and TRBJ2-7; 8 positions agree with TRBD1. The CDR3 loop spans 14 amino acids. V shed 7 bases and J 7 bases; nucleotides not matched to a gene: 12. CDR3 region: CASTSGTGIYEQYF. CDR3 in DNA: TGTGCCAGCACCTCCGGGACAGGAATATATGAGCAGTACTTC.